This T cell receptor (beta chain) was retrieved from a study of regulatory T cells in long-lasting Graves disease. CDR3 regions were amplified by Arm-PCR using iRepertoire HTBI primers to build TCR beta libraries. In the original workflow: Analysis of the samples identified roughly 62 TRBV and 15 or so TRBJ segments. A single record per CDR3 protein comes from TCRdb applying MiXCR to the multiplex PCR reads. The V and J calls come from TCRdb's annotation, not from the publication. The table lists under 250,000 distinct CDR3 sequences, about 19% of them singletons, with 12% in the top ten. This clonotype was picked up one time. Sample time point: newly diagnosed GD, antithyroid drugs for less than 3 months. Researchers made the TCR library from RNA that was extracted from PBMCs. These data were also filed under a second study, of T cells in Graves' hyperthyroidism and ophthalmopathy. That paper notes: Blood also contained most expanded thyroid clonotypes above 0.001.

Sequences were derived from peripheral blood mononuclear cells (PBMCs), sampled at new diagnosis, from a patient treated with antithyroid drugs. The TCR was taken from a woman aged 30 to 39 with Graves disease.

CDR3 nucleotides: TGTGCCAGTAGTCCTCGACTAGCGGGAGTACACAATGAGCAGTTCTTC. It translates to CASSPRLAGVHNEQFF. V and J are TRBV19 and TRBJ2-1; 12 bases map to TRBD2. The ends lost 5 bases at V and 5 bases at J; junction bases unmatched: 7. Germline values: CDR1 LNHDA, CDR2 SQIVND (reference sequence). This CDR3 is 16 amino acids long.